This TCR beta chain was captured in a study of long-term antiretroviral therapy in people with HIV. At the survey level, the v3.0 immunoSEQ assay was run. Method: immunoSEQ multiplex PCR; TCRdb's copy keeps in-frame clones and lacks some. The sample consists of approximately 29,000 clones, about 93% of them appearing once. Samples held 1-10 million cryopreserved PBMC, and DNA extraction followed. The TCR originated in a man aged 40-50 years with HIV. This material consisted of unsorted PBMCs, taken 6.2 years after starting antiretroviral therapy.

The CDR3 coding sequence is TGTGCCAGCAGCTTAGCTTCAGGTCAAGAGACCCAGTACTTC. It codes for CASSLASGQETQYF. V usage is TRBV7-9 and J usage is TRBJ2-5, with no clear D. V dropped 0 bases and J dropped 2 bases, with 7 bases sitting between them. This CDR3 is 14 amino acids long. Germline V gene lookup returns CDR1 SEHNR and CDR2 FQNEAQ (reference sequence).